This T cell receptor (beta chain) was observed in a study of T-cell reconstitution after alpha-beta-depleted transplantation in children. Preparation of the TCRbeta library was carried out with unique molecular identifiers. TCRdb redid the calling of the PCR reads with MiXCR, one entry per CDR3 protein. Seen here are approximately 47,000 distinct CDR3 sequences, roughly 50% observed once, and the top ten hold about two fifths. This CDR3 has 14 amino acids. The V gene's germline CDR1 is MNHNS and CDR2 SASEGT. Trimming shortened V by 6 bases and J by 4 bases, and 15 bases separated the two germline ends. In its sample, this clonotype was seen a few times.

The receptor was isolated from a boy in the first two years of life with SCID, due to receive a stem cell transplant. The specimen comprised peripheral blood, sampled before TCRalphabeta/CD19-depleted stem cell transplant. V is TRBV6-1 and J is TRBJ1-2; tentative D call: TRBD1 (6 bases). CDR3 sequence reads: CASRETGMSYGYTF. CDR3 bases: TGTGCCAGCAGAGAGACAGGCATGAGCTATGGCTACACCTTC.